The T cell receptor (beta chain) under discussion was sequenced for a study of blood T cell repertoires in COVID-19. For the study at large: There were acute and convalescent COVID-19 samples, and they came from the United States, Italy and Spain. Sources were T cells, B-cell-depleted T cells, or PBMCs; the material itself was cDNA or gDNA.

The CDR3 spans 14 residues. V lost 1 base and J lost 3, with 10 bases in between. Germline V gives CDR1 SGHNT, CDR2 YENEEA. Clones were sequenced by immunoSEQ multiplex PCR, and TCRdb holds only the in-frame ones, with some missing. Among roughly 80,000 clones listed, around nine tenths were seen once. This receptor was identified in an older woman with acute or convalescent COVID-19. The chain couples TRBV11-3 to TRBJ2-7, with a possible D match to TRBD2 (6 bases). Material: peripheral blood. The CDR3 DNA reads as TGTGCCAGCAGCTTAGGCGGGAATCGCTACGAGCAGTACTTC. This codes for CASSLGGNRYEQYF.